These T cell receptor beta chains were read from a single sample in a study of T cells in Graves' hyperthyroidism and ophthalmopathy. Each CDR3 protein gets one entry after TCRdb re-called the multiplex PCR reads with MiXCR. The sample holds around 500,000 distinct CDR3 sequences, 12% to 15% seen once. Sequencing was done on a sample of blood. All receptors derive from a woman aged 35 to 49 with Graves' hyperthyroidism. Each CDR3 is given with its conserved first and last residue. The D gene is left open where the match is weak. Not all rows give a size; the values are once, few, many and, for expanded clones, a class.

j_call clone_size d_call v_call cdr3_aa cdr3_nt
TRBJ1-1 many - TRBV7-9 CASSFFRDPMNTEAFF TGTGCCAGCAGCTTTTTTCGGGACCCAATGAACACTGAAGCTTTCTTT
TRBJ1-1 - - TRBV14 CASSQSGHTEAFF TGTGCCAGCAGCCAAAGTGGGCACACTGAAGCTTTCTTT
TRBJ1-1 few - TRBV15 CATSSLSWGGDTEAFF TGTGCCACCAGCAGCCTCTCATGGGGGGGGGACACTGAAGCTTTCTTT
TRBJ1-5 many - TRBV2 CASSEGIGSNQPQHF TGTGCCAGCAGTGAGGGTATTGGAAGCAATCAGCCCCAGCATTTT
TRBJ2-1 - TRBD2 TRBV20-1 CNTGASGRAWDNEQFF TGCAACACGGGGGCTAGCGGGAGGGCTTGGGACAATGAGCAGTTCTTC
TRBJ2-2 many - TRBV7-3 CASKGGTGELFF TGTGCCAGCAAGGGAGGCACCGGGGAGCTGTTTTTT
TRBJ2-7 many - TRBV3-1 CASSRLGTLTYEQYF TGTGCCAGCAGCCGCCTCGGGACATTAACCTACGAGCAGTACTTC
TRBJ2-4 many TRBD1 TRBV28 CASGTEAKNIQYF TGTGCCAGTGGGACAGAGGCCAAAAACATTCAGTACTTC
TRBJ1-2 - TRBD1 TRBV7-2 CASSLDGGGNARGYTF TGTGCCAGCAGCTTAGACGGAGGGGGCAACGCGAGAGGCTACACCTTC
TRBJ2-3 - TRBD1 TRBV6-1 CASWNQRTGADTQYF TGTGCCAGCTGGAACCAGCGGACAGGGGCAGATACGCAGTATTTT
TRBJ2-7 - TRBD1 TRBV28 CASSLRTGGLGEQYF TGTGCCAGCAGTTTACGGACAGGCGGTCTGGGCGAGCAGTACTTC
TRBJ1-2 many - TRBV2 CASIQGFGNYGYTF TGTGCCAGCATACAAGGCTTTGGGAACTATGGCTACACCTTC
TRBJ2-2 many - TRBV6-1 CASSPIKGSFVTGELFF TGTGCCAGCAGCCCAATTAAAGGATCCTTTGTAACCGGGGAGCTGTTTTTT
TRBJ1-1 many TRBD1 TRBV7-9 CASWTGTGNTEAFF TGTGCCAGCTGGACCGGGACAGGGAACACTGAAGCTTTCTTT
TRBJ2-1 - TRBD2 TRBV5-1 CASSVGAGVGYNEQFF TGTGCCAGCAGCGTAGGGGCGGGAGTAGGGTACAATGAGCAGTTCTTC
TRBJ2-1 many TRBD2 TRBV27 CASRRTSGSNEQFF TGTGCCAGCAGGCGGACTAGCGGGAGTAATGAGCAGTTCTTC
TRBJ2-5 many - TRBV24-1 CATSDSLQGRFETQYF TGTGCCACCAGTGATTCCTTGCAGGGGCGATTTGAGACCCAGTACTTC
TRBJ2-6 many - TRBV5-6 CASSQGFSSGANVLTF TGTGCCAGCAGCCAAGGGTTCTCCTCTGGGGCCAACGTCCTGACTTTC
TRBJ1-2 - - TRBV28 CASSLFSQGGGYTF TGTGCCAGCAGTTTATTCTCCCAGGGTGGTGGCTACACCTTC
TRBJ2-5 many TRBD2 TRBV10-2 CASSESTLAGVYETQYF TGCGCCAGCAGTGAGTCGACTTTAGCGGGAGTATATGAGACCCAGTACTTC
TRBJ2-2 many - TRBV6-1 CASSETVTNTGELFF TGTGCCAGCAGTGAGACAGTGACGAACACCGGGGAGCTGTTTTTT
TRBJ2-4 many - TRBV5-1 CASSLGQAGNIQYF TGCGCCAGCAGCTTGGGACAGGCCGGGAACATTCAGTACTTC
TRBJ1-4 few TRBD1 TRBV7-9 CASRSPGQENEKLFF TGTGCCAGCAGAAGTCCGGGACAGGAGAATGAAAAACTGTTTTTT
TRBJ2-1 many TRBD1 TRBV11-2 CASSSPPPTGTSYNEQFF TGTGCCAGCAGCTCCCCCCCGCCGACAGGGACCTCCTACAATGAGCAGTTCTTC
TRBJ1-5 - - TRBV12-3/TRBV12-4 CASSSTGDNQPQHF TGTGCCAGCAGCTCAACAGGAGACAATCAGCCCCAGCATTTT
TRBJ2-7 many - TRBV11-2 CASSLVLSRAGRDEQYF TGTGCCAGCAGCTTAGTTTTGTCACGGGCGGGCCGAGACGAGCAGTACTTC
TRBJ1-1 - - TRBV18 CASSPTSLNTEAFF TGTGCCAGCTCACCAACCAGTCTGAACACTGAAGCTTTCTTT
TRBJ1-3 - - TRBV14 CASSQDWWELSGNTIYF TGTGCCAGCAGCCAAGATTGGTGGGAACTCTCTGGAAACACCATATATTTT
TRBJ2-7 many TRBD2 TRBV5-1 CASSLAGGAHEQYF TGCGCCAGCAGCTTGGCCGGGGGGGCCCACGAGCAGTACTTC
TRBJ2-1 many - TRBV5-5 CASSLVYGDNEQFF TGTGCCAGCAGCTTGGTGTACGGGGACAATGAGCAGTTCTTC
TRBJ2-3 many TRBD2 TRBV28 CASSLGLAGSQKKDTQYF TGTGCCAGCAGTTTAGGGCTAGCGGGAAGCCAGAAGAAAGATACGCAGTATTTT
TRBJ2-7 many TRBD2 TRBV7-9 CASSLRGGSPEQYF TGTGCCAGCAGCTTAAGGGGCGGGAGCCCCGAGCAGTACTTC
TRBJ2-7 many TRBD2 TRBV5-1 CASSSTLAGVHEQYF TGCGCCAGCAGCTCCACACTAGCGGGAGTCCACGAGCAGTACTTC
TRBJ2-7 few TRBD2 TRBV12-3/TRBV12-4 CASSLVAGDPYEQYF TGTGCCAGCAGTTTGGTAGCGGGAGATCCCTACGAGCAGTACTTC
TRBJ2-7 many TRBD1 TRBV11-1 CASSSRTGAGEQYF TGTGCCAGCAGCTCCCGGACAGGGGCAGGCGAGCAGTACTTC
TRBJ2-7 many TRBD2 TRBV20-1 CSADGLAANYEQYF TGCAGTGCTGACGGACTAGCGGCAAACTACGAGCAGTACTTC
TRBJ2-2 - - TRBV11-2 CASSFNLAAGELFF TGTGCCAGCAGCTTTAACTTGGCGGCCGGGGAGCTGTTTTTT
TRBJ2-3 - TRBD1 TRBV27 CASSQQGVYTDTQYF TGTGCCAGCAGTCAACAGGGGGTCTACACAGATACGCAGTATTTT
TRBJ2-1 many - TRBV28 CASSSGPSYNEQFF TGTGCCAGCAGTTCCGGGCCGTCCTACAATGAGCAGTTCTTC
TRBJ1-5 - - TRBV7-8 CASSPTTGANQPQHF TGTGCCAGCAGCCCGACGACAGGCGCCAATCAGCCCCAGCATTTT
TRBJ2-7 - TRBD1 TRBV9 CASSSDRDEQYF TGTGCCAGCAGCTCCGACAGGGACGAGCAGTACTTC
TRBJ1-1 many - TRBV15 CATSRTTGLNTEAFF TGTGCCACCAGCAGGACCACAGGGTTGAACACTGAAGCTTTCTTT
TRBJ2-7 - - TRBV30 CAWSGRAGFAFSEQYF TGTGCCTGGAGTGGCCGGGCGGGATTTGCTTTCAGCGAGCAGTACTTC
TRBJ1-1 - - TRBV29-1 CSVQGRMNTEAFF TGCAGCGTTCAGGGGCGCATGAACACTGAAGCTTTCTTT
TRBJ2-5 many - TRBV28 CASSLFATETQYF TGTGCCAGCAGTTTATTTGCCACGGAGACCCAGTACTTC
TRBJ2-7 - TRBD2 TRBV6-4 CASQTSGMVADEQYF TGTGCCAGCCAGACTAGCGGGATGGTGGCGGATGAGCAGTACTTC
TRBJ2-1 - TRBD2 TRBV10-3 CAITPSSGVSYNEQFF TGTGCCATCACCCCTAGTAGCGGGGTCTCCTACAATGAGCAGTTCTTC
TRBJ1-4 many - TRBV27 CASSGPGTDNEKLFF TGTGCCAGCAGTGGGCCAGGGACTGATAATGAAAAACTGTTTTTT
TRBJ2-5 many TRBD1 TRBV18 CASSRLGQVEETQYF TGTGCCAGCTCTCGACTTGGACAGGTGGAAGAGACCCAGTACTTC
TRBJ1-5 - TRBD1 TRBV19 CASIHDRASNQPQHF TGTGCCAGTATCCATGACAGGGCCAGCAATCAGCCCCAGCATTTT
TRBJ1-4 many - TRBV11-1 CASSPGRGVLDEKLFF TGTGCCAGCAGCCCGGGCCGAGGGGTCCTTGATGAAAAACTGTTTTTT
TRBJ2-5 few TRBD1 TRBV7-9 CASSLVGQGVETQYF TGTGCCAGCAGCTTGGTGGGACAGGGGGTTGAGACCCAGTACTTC
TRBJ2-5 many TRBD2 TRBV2 CASSEVAGGETQYF TGTGCCAGCAGTGAGGTAGCGGGAGGGGAGACCCAGTACTTC
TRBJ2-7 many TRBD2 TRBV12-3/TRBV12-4 CASRDKTSGYYEQYF TGTGCCAGCAGGGATAAGACTAGCGGGTACTACGAGCAGTACTTC
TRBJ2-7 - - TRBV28 CASRSGVREQYF TGTGCCAGCAGGTCGGGGGTGCGCGAGCAGTACTTC